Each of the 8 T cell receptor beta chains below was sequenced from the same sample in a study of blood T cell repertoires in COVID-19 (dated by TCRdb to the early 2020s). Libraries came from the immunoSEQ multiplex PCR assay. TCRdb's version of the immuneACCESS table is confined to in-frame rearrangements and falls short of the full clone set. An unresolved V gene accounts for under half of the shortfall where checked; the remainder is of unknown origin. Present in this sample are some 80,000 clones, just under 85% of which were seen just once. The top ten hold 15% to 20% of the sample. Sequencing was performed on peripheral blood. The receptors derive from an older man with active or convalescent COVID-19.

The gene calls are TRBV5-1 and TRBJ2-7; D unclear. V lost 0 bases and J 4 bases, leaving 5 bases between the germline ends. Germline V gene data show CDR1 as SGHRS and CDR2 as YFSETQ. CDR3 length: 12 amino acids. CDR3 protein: CASSLVGYEQYV. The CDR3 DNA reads TGCGCCAGCAGCTTGGTCGGGTACGAGCAGTACGTC.

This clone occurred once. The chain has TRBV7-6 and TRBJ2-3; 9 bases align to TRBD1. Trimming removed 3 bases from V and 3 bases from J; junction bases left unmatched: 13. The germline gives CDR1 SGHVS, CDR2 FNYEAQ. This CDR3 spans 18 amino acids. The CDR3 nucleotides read TGTGCCAGCAGCTTTAATCTCGGGACAGGGAATCGGACAGATACGCAGTATTTT. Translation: CASSFNLGTGNRTDTQYF.

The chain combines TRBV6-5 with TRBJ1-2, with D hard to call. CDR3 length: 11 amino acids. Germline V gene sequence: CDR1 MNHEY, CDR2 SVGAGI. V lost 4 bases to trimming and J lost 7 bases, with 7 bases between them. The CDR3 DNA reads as TGTGCCAGCAGTTCCCCCGGTGGCTACACCTTC. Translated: CASSSPGGYTF.

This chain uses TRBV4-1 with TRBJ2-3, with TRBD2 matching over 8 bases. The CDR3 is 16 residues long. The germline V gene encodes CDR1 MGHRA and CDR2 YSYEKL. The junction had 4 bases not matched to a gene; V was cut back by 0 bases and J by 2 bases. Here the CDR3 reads CASSQDLGLVTDTQYF. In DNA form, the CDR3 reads TGCGCCAGCAGCCAAGATCTGGGACTAGTCACAGATACGCAGTATTTT.

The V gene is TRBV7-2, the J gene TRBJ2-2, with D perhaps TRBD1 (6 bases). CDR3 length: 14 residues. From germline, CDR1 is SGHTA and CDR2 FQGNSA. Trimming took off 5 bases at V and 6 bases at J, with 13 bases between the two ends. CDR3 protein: CASSADRFAGELFF. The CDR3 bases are TGTGCCAGCAGCGCAGACAGGTTCGCCGGGGAGCTGTTTTTT.

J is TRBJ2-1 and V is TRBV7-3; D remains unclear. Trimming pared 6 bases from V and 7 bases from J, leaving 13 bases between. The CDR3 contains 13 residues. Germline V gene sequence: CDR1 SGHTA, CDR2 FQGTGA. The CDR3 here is CASSALLQNEQFF. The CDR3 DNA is TGTGCCAGCAGTGCCCTCCTCCAGAATGAGCAGTTCTTC.

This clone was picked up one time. CDR3 in amino acids: CASQSQGDYGYTF. The CDR3 nucleotides are TGTGCCAGCCAATCGCAGGGGGACTATGGCTACACCTTC. V is TRBV6-6 and J is TRBJ1-2, with 7 bases lining up with TRBD1. The CDR3 loop spans 13 amino acids. The germline V gene encodes CDR1 MNHNY and CDR2 SVGAGI (reference sequence). Trimming cost V 8 bases and J 3 bases; bases outside gene matches: 6.

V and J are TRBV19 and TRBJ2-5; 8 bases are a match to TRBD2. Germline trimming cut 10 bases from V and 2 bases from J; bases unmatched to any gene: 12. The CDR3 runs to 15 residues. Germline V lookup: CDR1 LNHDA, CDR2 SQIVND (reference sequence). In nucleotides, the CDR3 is TGTGCCACCAGACCCTCGGGAGGGCCTCAAGAGACCCAGTACTTC. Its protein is CATRPSGGPQETQYF.